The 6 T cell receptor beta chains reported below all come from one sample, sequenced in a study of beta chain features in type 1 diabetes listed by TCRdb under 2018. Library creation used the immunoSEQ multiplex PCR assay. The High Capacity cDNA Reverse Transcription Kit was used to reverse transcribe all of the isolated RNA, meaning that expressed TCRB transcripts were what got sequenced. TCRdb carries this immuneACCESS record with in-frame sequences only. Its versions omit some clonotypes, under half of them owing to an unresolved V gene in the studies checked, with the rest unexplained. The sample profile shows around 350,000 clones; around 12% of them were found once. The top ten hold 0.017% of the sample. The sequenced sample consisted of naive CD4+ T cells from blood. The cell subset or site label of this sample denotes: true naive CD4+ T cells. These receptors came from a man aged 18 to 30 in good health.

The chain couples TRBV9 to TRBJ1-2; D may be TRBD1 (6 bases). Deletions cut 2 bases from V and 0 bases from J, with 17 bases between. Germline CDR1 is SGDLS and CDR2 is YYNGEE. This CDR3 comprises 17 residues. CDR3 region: CASSVEQGRRANYGYTF. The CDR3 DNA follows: TGTGCCAGCAGCGTTGAACAGGGTAGGCGGGCTAACTATGGCTACACCTTC.

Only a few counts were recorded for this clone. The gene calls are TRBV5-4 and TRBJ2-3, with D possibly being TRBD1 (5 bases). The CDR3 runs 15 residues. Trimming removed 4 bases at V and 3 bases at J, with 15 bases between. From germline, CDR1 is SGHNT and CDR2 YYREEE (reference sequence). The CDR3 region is CASSPGYLGTDTQYF. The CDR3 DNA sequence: TGTGCCAGCAGCCCAGGGTATCTGGGGACAGATACGCAGTATTTT.

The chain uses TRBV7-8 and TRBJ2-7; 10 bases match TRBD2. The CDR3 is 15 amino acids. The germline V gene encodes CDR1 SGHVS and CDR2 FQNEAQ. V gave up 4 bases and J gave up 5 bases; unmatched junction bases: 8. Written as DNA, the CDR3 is TGTGCCAGCAGCTCTCCCGTAGCGGGAGGACACGAGCAGTACTTC. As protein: CASSSPVAGGHEQYF. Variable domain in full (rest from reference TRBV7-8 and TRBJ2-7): GAGVSQSPRYKVAKRGQDVALRCDPISGHVSLFWYQQALGQGPEFLTYFQNEAQLDKSGLPSDRFFAERPEGSVSTLKIQRTQQEDSAVYLCASSSPVAGGHEQYFGPGTRLTVT.

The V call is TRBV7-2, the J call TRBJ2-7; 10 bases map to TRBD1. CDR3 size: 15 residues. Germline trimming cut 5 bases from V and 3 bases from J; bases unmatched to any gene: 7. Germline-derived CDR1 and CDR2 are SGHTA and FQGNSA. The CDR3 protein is CASSPWTGGRYEQYF. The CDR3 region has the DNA TGTGCCAGCAGCCCCTGGACAGGGGGGCGCTACGAGCAGTACTTC.

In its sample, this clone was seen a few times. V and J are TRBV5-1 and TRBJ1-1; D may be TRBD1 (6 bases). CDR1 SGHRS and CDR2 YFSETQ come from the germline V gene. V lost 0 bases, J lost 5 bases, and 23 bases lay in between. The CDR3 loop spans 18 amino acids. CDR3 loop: CASSLVGTRGSSKTEAFF. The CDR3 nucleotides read TGCGCCAGCAGCTTGGTCGGGACAAGGGGTTCGTCGAAAACTGAAGCTTTCTTT.

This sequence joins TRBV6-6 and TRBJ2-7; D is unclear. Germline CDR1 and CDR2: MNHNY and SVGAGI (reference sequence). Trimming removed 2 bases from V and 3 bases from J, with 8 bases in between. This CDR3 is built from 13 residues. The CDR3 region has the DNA TGTGCCAGCAGTTACGGGCCCCTCTACGAGCAGTACTTC. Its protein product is CASSYGPLYEQYF.